This T cell receptor (beta chain) was profiled in a study of blood T cell repertoires in COVID-19. Across the whole study: Samples of COVID-19 (acute and convalescent) were obtained from the United States, Italy and Spain.

Trimming pared 4 bases from V and 2 bases from J, leaving 9 bases between. Germline CDR1 reads SGHRS; CDR2 reads YFSETQ. The CDR3 sequence is 13 residues long. The protocol was immunoSEQ multiplex PCR, while the TCRdb copy is restricted to in-frame clones and leaves out a portion. The profile covers 300,000 or so clones, with more than 85% appearing a single time and 2% to 2.5% taken by the ten largest. This TCR derives from a woman in her thirties with COVID-19, enrolled during active disease. The chain joins TRBV5-1 to TRBJ1-2; D remains ambiguous. Sequencing input: peripheral blood. CDR3 nucleotide sequence: TGCGCCAGCAGCGTACAGCAAAACTATGGCTACACCTTC. This codes for CASSVQQNYGYTF.